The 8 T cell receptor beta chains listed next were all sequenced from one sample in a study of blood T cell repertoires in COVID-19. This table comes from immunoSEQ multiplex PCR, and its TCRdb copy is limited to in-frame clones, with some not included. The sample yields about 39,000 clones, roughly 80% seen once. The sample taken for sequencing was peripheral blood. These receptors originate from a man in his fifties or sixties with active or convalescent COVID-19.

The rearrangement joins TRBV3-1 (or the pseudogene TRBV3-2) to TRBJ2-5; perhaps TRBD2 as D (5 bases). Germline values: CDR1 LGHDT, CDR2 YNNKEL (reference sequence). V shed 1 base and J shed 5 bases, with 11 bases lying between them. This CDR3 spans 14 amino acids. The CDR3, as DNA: TGTGCCAGCAGCCAAGGGGCGGGTTGGGAGACCCAGTACTTC. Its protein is CASSQGAGWETQYF.

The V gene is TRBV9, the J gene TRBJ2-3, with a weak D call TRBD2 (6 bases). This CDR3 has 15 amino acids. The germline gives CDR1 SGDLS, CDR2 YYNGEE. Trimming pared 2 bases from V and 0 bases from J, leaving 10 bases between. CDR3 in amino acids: CASSVGGASTDTQYF. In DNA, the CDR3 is TGTGCCAGCAGCGTTGGAGGGGCTAGCACAGATACGCAGTATTTT. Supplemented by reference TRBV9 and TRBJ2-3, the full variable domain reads DSGVTQTPKHLITATGQRVTLRCSPRSGDLSVYWYQQSLDQGLQFLIQYYNGEERAKGNILERFSAQQFPDLHSELNLSSLELGDSALYFCASSVGGASTDTQYFGPGTRLTVL.

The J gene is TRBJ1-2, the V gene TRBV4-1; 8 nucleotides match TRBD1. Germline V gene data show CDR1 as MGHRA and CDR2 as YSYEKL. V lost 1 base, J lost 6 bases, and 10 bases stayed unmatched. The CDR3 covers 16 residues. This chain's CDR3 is CASSQVGGQEKDGYTF. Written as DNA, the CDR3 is TGCGCCAGCAGCCAAGTGGGGGGACAGGAAAAAGATGGCTACACCTTC.

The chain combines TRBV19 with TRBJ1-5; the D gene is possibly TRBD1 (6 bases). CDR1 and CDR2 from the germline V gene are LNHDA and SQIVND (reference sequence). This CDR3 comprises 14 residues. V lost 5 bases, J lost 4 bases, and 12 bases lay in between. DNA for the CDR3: TGTGCCAGTAGTTTTTCAGGGGAGAATCAGCCCCAGCATTTT. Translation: CASSFSGENQPQHF.

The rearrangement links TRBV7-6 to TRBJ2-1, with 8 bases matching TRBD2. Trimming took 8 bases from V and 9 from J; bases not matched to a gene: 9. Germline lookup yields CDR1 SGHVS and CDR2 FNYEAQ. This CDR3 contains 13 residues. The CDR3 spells CASGRGALGEQFF. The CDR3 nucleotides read TGTGCCAGCGGGCGGGGGGCCTTGGGTGAGCAGTTCTTC. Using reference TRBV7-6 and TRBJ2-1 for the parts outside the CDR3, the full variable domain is GAGVSQSPRYKVTKRGQDVALRCDPISGHVSLYWYRQALGQGPEFLTYFNYEAQQDKSGLPNDRFSAERPEGSISTLTIQRTEQRDSAMYRCASGRGALGEQFFGPGTRLTVL.

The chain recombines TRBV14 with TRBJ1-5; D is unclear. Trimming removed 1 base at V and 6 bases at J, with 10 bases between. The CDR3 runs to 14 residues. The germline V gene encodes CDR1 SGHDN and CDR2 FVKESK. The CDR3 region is CASSQAGSGQPQHF. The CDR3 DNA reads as TGTGCCAGCAGCCAAGCGGGGAGCGGTCAGCCCCAGCATTTT.

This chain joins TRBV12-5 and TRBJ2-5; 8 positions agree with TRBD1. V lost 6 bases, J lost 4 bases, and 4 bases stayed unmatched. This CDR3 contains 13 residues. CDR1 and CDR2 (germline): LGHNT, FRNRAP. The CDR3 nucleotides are TGTGCTAGTGGCCCCCAGGGGGCAGAGACCCAGTACTTC. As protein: CASGPQGAETQYF.

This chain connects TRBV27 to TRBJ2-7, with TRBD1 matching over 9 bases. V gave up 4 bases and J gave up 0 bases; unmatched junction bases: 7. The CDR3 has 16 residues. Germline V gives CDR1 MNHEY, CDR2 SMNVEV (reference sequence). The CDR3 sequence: CASSSISDRGSYEQYF. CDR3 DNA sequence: TGTGCCAGCAGTTCCATCTCGGACAGGGGCTCCTACGAGCAGTACTTC.